A selection of T cell receptor beta chains follows, all from one sample in a study of cytomegalovirus exposure and HLA in healthy donors. The assay was immunoSEQ multiplex PCR, and TCRdb's table has in-frame clones only and misses some. The data contain under 200,000 clones, roughly three quarters of them seen just once; the ten biggest clones take up approximately 2.2%. Sequenced sample: PBMCs. The receptors were gathered from a woman aged 45-65 years in good health and CMV-seronegative. The CDR3 runs from the conserved cysteine through the conserved F or W. D genes are given only for firm matches. Not every row has a clone size; where given, it reads once, few, many or a size class.

TRBJ1-1	16	once	TRBD1	TRBV6-1	CASSEASGGGGVEAFF	TGTGCCAGCAGTGAAGCGTCGGGAGGGGGCGGGGTGGAGGCTTTCTTT
TRBJ2-7	12	few	.	TRBV29-1	CSVATPSYEQYF	TGCAGCGTTGCGACTCCCTCCTACGAGCAGTACTTC
TRBJ1-3	16	.	.	TRBV29-1	CSVEVRRRSGGNTIYF	TGCAGCGTTGAAGTTCGACGTCGAAGCGGGGGAAACACCATATATTTT
TRBJ1-4	15	.	.	TRBV7-8	CASRVGSTTNEKLFF	TGTGCCAGCAGGGTGGGCAGTACAACTAATGAAAAACTGTTTTTT
TRBJ2-2	16	.	.	TRBV28	CASSHAIGLGTGELFF	TGTGCCAGCAGCCACGCGATTGGACTGGGCACCGGGGAGCTGTTTTTT
TRBJ2-1	15	once	TRBD1	TRBV19	CASSMVQGALGEQFF	TGTGCCAGTAGTATGGTACAGGGGGCGCTTGGTGAGCAGTTCTTC
TRBJ1-6	15	.	TRBD1	TRBV25-1	CASSESGTGNSPLHF	TGTGCCAGCAGTGAATCTGGGACAGGGAATTCACCCCTCCACTTT
TRBJ1-1	16	.	.	TRBV6-5	CASSYSNGWAKAEAFF	TGTGCCAGCAGTTACTCGAATGGTTGGGCGAAGGCTGAAGCTTTCTTT
TRBJ2-3	14	.	TRBD1	TRBV2	CASSGQGSTDTQYF	TGTGCCAGCAGTGGACAGGGGAGCACAGATACGCAGTATTTT
TRBJ2-2	15	.	.	TRBV25-1	CASSVAAQLTGELFF	TGTGCCAGCAGTGTCGCTGCACAGCTCACCGGGGAGCTGTTTTTT
TRBJ1-5	14	.	.	TRBV6-1	CASRGAWGGQPQHF	TGTGCCAGCAGGGGCGCCTGGGGCGGTCAGCCCCAGCATTTT
TRBJ1-1	14	.	.	TRBV14	CASSQDWRGTEAFF	TGTGCCAGCAGCCAAGACTGGAGAGGCACTGAAGCTTTCTTT
TRBJ1-5	16	.	.	TRBV7-8	CASSLARAVSNQPQHF	TGTGCCAGCAGCTTAGCCAGGGCCGTTAGCAATCAGCCCCAGCATTTT
TRBJ2-5	16	few	TRBD1	TRBV14	CASSHQGQGVRETQYF	TGTGCCAGCAGCCACCAGGGACAGGGGGTTCGAGAGACCCAGTACTTC
TRBJ1-1	15	.	TRBD1	TRBV19	CATRDRHYSNTEAFF	TGTGCCACCCGGGACAGACACTATTCGAACACTGAAGCTTTCTTT
TRBJ2-1	15	.	TRBD2	TRBV5-5	CASSSGGSARDEQFF	TGTGCCAGCAGCTCGGGGGGTAGCGCACGGGATGAGCAGTTCTTC
TRBJ2-4	14	.	.	TRBV29-1	CSGRAEGAKNIQYF	TGCAGCGGGAGGGCCGAGGGGGCCAAAAACATTCAGTACTTC
TRBJ2-5	13	.	.	TRBV6-5	CASSYFGGETQYF	TGTGCCAGCAGTTACTTCGGGGGAGAGACCCAGTACTTC
TRBJ1-3	16	many	.	TRBV5-4	CASSYSGHRSGNTIYF	TGTGCCAGCAGCTACTCGGGACACCGCTCTGGAAACACCATATATTTT
TRBJ1-5	17	.	TRBD1	TRBV4-2	CASSQGDRGRDNQPQHF	TGTGCCAGCAGCCAAGGAGACAGGGGGCGAGACAATCAGCCCCAGCATTTT
TRBJ1-5	13	.	TRBD1	TRBV28	CASTGDSLRPQHF	TGTGCCAGCACCGGGGACAGCCTACGGCCCCAGCATTTT
TRBJ2-7	13	.	.	TRBV7-2	CASSPQLAGEQYF	TGTGCCAGCAGCCCGCAGCTGGCGGGCGAGCAGTACTTC
TRBJ1-1	15	.	.	TRBV19	CASSRTAIMNTEAFF	TGTGCCAGTAGCAGGACAGCGATTATGAACACTGAAGCTTTCTTT
TRBJ2-1	13	.	TRBD2	TRBV9	CASGRAEWNEQFF	TGTGCCAGCGGGAGGGCCGAGTGGAATGAGCAGTTCTTC
TRBJ2-4	15	.	.	TRBV28	CASTRRDSQRNIQYF	TGTGCCAGCACCCGGCGGGATAGCCAAAGGAACATTCAGTACTTC
TRBJ1-2	16	.	.	TRBV15	CATSREEKTPVYGYTF	TGTGCCACCAGCAGAGAAGAGAAGACACCCGTCTATGGCTACACCTTC
TRBJ2-3	15	.	TRBD2	TRBV6-5	CASRPSGGAADTQYF	TGTGCCAGCAGGCCGAGCGGGGGCGCGGCAGATACGCAGTATTTT
TRBJ2-7	16	.	TRBD2	TRBV18	CASSPRGGPSSYEQYF	TGTGCCAGCTCCCCTAGGGGAGGGCCCAGCTCCTACGAGCAGTACTTC
TRBJ1-1	15	.	TRBD1	TRBV6-6	CASSDSGQGRTEAFF	TGTGCCAGCAGCGACTCGGGACAGGGGCGAACTGAAGCTTTCTTT
TRBJ2-7	14	.	.	TRBV2	CASSGRDRSYEQYF	TGTGCCAGCAGTGGGAGAGACAGATCCTACGAGCAGTACTTC
TRBJ2-2	15	.	.	TRBV27	CASSLFSGNTGELFF	TGTGCCAGCAGTTTATTTTCGGGGAACACCGGGGAGCTGTTTTTT
TRBJ1-5	14	.	TRBD1	TRBV6-6	CASSDRQGGQPQHF	TGTGCCAGCAGTGACAGACAGGGAGGTCAGCCCCAGCATTTT
TRBJ1-1	12	.	.	TRBV7-9	CSSSRDWFEAFF	TGTTCCAGCAGCCGAGACTGGTTTGAAGCTTTCTTT
TRBJ1-1	13	.	.	TRBV7-3	CSSSPGHLTEAFF	TGTTCCAGCAGCCCGGGACACCTCACTGAAGCTTTCTTT
TRBJ2-7	15	.	TRBD2	TRBV7-3	CASSLAGGPSYEQYF	TGTGCCAGCAGCTTAGCGGGAGGGCCGTCGTACGAGCAGTACTTC
TRBJ1-2	14	.	.	TRBV5-6	CASSSSGQSYGYTF	TGTGCCAGCAGCTCTAGTGGACAGAGTTATGGCTACACCTTC
TRBJ2-3	16	.	.	TRBV19	CASSIAGLRSTDTQYF	TGTGCCAGTAGTATAGCGGGACTCCGAAGCACAGATACGCAGTATTTT
TRBJ1-2	15	.	.	TRBV2	CASSEFGSSNYGYTF	TGTGCCAGCAGTGAATTTGGTAGTTCTAACTATGGCTACACCTTC
TRBJ1-3	14	.	TRBD1	TRBV5-4	CASSLVPGGHTIYF	TGTGCCAGCAGCTTGGTTCCAGGGGGTCACACCATATATTTT
TRBJ1-2	17	.	TRBD1	TRBV10-1	CASSDPNRTGTYAGYTF	TGCGCCAGCAGTGACCCAAACCGGACAGGGACGTATGCTGGCTACACCTTC
TRBJ1-4	14	once	.	TRBV7-2	CASSLGQGTEKLFF	TGTGCCAGCAGCTTAGGGCAGGGTACTGAAAAACTGTTTTTT
TRBJ2-2	14	.	TRBD1	TRBV5-5	CASLGQTNTGELFF	TGTGCCAGCTTGGGACAGACGAACACCGGGGAGCTGTTTTTT
TRBJ2-7	16	.	TRBD2	TRBV28	CASSFPRPSGPYEQYF	TGTGCCAGCAGTTTCCCACGACCTAGCGGCCCCTACGAGCAGTACTTC
TRBJ1-2	15	.	TRBD1	TRBV10-3	CASSEPGQGGSGYTF	TGTGCCAGCAGTGAGCCAGGACAGGGAGGGTCAGGCTACACCTTC
TRBJ2-5	14	.	TRBD1	TRBV6-5	CASSYGTAQETQYF	TGTGCCAGCAGCTATGGGACAGCCCAAGAGACCCAGTACTTC
TRBJ2-7	12	.	.	TRBV21-1	CASSPQALEQYF	TGTGCCAGCAGCCCTCAAGCCCTCGAGCAGTACTTC
TRBJ2-3	16	.	TRBD1	TRBV9	CASSKPGQAAGDTQYF	TGTGCCAGCAGCAAACCGGGACAGGCCGCAGGGGATACGCAGTATTTT
TRBJ2-7	15	.	.	TRBV9	CASSVVQGTYYEQYF	TGTGCCAGCAGCGTAGTCCAGGGAACATACTACGAGCAGTACTTC
TRBJ1-3	16	.	.	TRBV2	CASSDLQVVSGNTIYF	TGTGCCAGCAGTGACCTACAGGTCGTCTCTGGAAACACCATATATTTT
TRBJ2-3	16	.	TRBD1	TRBV11-2	CASSLDGTGPWDTQYF	TGTGCCAGCAGCTTAGATGGGACAGGGCCCTGGGATACGCAGTATTTT